This T cell receptor beta chain was sequenced during a study of T-cell reconstitution after alpha-beta-depleted transplantation in children. Germline V CDR1 and CDR2: MNHEY, SVGEGT. V was cut by 4 bases and J by 10 bases, with 10 bases left in between. CDR3 length: 11 residues. Preparation of the TCRbeta library was carried out with unique molecular identifiers. A single record per CDR3 protein comes from TCRdb applying MiXCR to the PCR reads. The data show just under 150,000 distinct CDR3 sequences, around 8.8% seen once. This clonotype was seen a handful of times. The antigen remains unidentified. Study outcomes and limitations: Elevated TCRbeta diversity at day 60 was traced, in some patients, to surviving recipient T cells and thymic progenitors. As was reported, about two months after transplant, alpha-beta T cells came from several hundred expanded graft clones. One year after transplant, T-cell counts and diversity came mostly from newly produced T cells.

The rearrangement uses TRBV6-2 or TRBV6-3 and TRBJ1-1; D is ambiguous. Source: PBMCs, mostly from graft donor cells, taken 180 days after TCRalphabeta/CD19-depleted stem cell transplant. This TCR was recovered from a female patient between 2 and 10 years old who had a stem cell transplant for congenital amegakaryocytic thrombocytopenia, so the T cells may come from the graft donor. CDR3 amino acids: CASSFSGVAFF. Here the CDR3 DNA reads TGTGCCAGCAGTTTCTCCGGGGTAGCTTTCTTT.